This TCR beta chain was sequenced in a study of T cell clusters in autoimmune cytopenias. TRB was amplified from roughly 250 ng of peripheral blood genomic DNA per sample. Multiplex touch-down PCR amplified TRB using TRB-A and TRB-B pools in one tube. Reanalyzing the multiplex PCR reads, TCRdb keeps one entry per CDR3 protein, without DNA. This sample's table reports about 8,400 distinct CDR3 sequences. Study-wide results and limits: Physiological T cell clusters of healthy donors were apparently absent in primary autoimmune cytopenia patients.

Concerning this clonotype: Its specificity is not known.

The sample comprised peripheral blood. The TCR was taken from a human donor with an autoimmune cytopenia or autoimmune hepatitis (not recorded which).

The chain's CDR3 is CASSYGQGRNQPQHF. This chain joins TRBV6-9 and TRBJ1-5; TCRdb outputs TRBD1, but without DNA this stays unchecked. Germline V gene data show CDR1 as MNHGY and CDR2 as SVAAGI. The CDR3 is made up of 15 amino acids.